Sequencing of this T cell receptor beta chain was carried out in a study of blood T cell repertoires in COVID-19. The overall study: The United States, Italy and Spain were the sources of the acute and convalescent COVID-19 samples.

TCRdb keeps only in-frame clones here, not all; method: immunoSEQ multiplex PCR. The profile shows about 77,000 clones, 80% of them singletons. This clone was seen a few times. Germline-derived CDR1 and CDR2 are SGHVS and FQNEAQ. This CDR3 spans 15 amino acids. Trimming cost V 3 bases and J 2 bases, with 8 bases left between them. The chain joins TRBV7-8 to TRBJ1-6; D gene uncertain. This receptor was obtained from a woman aged 65 to 85 with acute or convalescent COVID-19. The sample comprised peripheral blood. The CDR3 loop is CASSLEKTYNSPLHF. CDR3 bases: TGTGCCAGCAGCTTGGAGAAAACCTATAATTCACCCCTCCACTTT.